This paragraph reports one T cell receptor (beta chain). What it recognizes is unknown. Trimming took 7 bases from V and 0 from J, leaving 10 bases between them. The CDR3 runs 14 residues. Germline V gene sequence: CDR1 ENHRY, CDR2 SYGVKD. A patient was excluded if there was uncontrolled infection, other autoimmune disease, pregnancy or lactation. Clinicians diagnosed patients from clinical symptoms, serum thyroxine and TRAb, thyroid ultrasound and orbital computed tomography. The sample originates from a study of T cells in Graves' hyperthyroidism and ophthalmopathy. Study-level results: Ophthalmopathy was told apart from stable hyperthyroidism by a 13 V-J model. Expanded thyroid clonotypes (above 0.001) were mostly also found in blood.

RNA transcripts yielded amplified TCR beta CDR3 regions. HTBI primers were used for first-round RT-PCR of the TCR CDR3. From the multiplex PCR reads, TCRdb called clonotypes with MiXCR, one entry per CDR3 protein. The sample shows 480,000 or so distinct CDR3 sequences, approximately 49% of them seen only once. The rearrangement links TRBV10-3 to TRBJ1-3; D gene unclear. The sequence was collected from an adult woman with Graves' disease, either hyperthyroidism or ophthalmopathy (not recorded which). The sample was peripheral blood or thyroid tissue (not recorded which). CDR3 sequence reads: CAIKETSSGNTIYF. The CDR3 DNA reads TGTGCCATCAAGGAGACCAGCTCTGGAAACACCATATATTTT.